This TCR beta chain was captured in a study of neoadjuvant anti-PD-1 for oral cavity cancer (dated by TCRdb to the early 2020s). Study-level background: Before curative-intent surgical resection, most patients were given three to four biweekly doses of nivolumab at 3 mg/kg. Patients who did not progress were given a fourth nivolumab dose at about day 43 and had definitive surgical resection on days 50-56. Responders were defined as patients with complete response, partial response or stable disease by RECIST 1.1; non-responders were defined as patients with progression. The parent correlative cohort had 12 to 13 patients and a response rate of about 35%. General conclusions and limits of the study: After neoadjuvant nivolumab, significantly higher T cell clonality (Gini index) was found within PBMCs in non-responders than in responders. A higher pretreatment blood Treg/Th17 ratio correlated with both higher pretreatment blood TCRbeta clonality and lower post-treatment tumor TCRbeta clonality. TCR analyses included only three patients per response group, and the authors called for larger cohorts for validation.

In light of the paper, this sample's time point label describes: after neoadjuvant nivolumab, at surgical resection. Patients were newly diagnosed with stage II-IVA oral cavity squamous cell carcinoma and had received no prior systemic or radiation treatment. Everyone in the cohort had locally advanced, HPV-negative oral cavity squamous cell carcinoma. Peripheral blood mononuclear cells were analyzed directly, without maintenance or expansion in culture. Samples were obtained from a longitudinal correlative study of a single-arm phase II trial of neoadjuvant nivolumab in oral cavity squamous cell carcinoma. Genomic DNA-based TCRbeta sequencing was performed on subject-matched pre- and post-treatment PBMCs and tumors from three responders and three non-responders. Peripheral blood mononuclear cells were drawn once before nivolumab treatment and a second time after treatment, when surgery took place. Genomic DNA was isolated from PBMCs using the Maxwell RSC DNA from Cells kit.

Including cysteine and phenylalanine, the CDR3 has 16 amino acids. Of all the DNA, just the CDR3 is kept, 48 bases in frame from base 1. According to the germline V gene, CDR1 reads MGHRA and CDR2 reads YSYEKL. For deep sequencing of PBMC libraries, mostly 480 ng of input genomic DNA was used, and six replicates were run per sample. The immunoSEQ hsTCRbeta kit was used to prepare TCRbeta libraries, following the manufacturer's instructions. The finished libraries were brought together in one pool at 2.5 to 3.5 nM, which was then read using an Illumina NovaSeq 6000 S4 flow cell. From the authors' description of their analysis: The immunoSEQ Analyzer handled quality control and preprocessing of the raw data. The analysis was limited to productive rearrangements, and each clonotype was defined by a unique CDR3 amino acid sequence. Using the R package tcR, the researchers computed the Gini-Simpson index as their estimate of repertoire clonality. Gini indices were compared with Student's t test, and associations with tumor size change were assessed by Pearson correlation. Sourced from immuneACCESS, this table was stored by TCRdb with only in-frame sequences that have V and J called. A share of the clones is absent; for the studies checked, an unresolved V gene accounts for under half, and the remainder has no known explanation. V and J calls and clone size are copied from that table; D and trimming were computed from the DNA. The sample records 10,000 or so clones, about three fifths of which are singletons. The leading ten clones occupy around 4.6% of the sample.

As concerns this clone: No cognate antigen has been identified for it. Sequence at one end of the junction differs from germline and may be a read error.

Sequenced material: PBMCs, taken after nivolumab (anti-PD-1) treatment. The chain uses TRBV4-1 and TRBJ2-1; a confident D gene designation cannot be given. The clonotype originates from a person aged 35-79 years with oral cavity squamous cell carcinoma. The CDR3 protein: CASSQVDLISYNKQFF. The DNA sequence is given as TGCGCCAGCAGCCAGGTTGACTTGATATCCTACAATAAGCAGTTCTTC.